This is a list of T cell receptor beta chains from one sample in a study of T-cell reconstitution after alpha-beta-depleted transplantation in children. TCRdb fed the PCR reads into MiXCR, producing one record per CDR3 protein. Among 780,000 or so distinct CDR3 sequences, less than 20% were seen once, and the ten largest hold just under 5%. The specimen was PBMCs, mostly from graft donor cells, collected 360 days after TCRalphabeta/CD19-depleted stem cell transplant. These TCRs come from a male patient younger than 18 who had a stem cell transplant for acute lymphoblastic leukemia, so the T cells may come from the graft donor. Each CDR3 is given with its conserved first and last residue.

V gene	CDR3 length	J gene	CDR3 protein
TRBV29-1	14	TRBJ2-3	CSVEQGDSTDTQYF
TRBV29-1	15	TRBJ2-5	CSVEGKGGSEETQYF
TRBV20-1	14	TRBJ2-7	CSARTGRISYEQYF
TRBV3-1	14	TRBJ2-1	CASTRLAGVHEQFF
TRBV5-1	15	TRBJ2-1	CASSLGGTKINEQFF
TRBV19	14	TRBJ2-3	CASSITDGVDTQYF
TRBV18	14	TRBJ2-2	CASSPNGQTGELFF
TRBV5-1	13	TRBJ2-3	CASSLEWTDTQYF
TRBV6-4	20	TRBJ1-1	CASSDGSLLTGIYGNTEAFF
TRBV29-1	12	TRBJ2-1	CSVGGGYNEQFF
TRBV19	13	TRBJ2-2	CASPIPGTGELFF
TRBV19	13	TRBJ2-3	CASGQGWADTQYF
TRBV7-9	15	TRBJ2-3	CASSLRLASTDTQYF
TRBV10-3	21	TRBJ2-1	CAISEPNNIEQGGLSYNEQFF
TRBV5-6	15	TRBJ1-2	CASSKLPGSGYGYTF
TRBV7-3	13	TRBJ2-7	CASSPPNRDEQYF
TRBV5-1	16	TRBJ2-1	CASSLIAESSYNEQFF
TRBV6-5	15	TRBJ2-7	CASSYVQRASYEQYF
TRBV29-1	13	TRBJ1-1	CSVVDRVNTEAFF
TRBV15	12	TRBJ2-7	CATGQGSSEQYF
TRBV29-1	13	TRBJ2-7	CSVMGYSQHEQYF
TRBV25-1	14	TRBJ1-4	CASSKQGRSEKLFF
TRBV18	18	TRBJ1-2	CASSPSVGQGTSNYGYTF
TRBV20-1	14	TRBJ2-7	CSARDGRGRYEQYF
TRBV20-1	13	TRBJ2-5	CSASSWGSETQYF
TRBV7-9	14	TRBJ2-1	CAKHQVSSYNEQFF
TRBV7-9	14	TRBJ2-2	CASSSGINTGELFF
TRBV5-1	15	TRBJ2-5	CASSLAPVGGETQYF
TRBV7-6	12	TRBJ2-1	CASRGRENEQFF
TRBV12-3/TRBV12-4	14	TRBJ1-6	CASSLWATNSPLHF
TRBV5-1	15	TRBJ1-4	CASSFGSGRNEKLFF
TRBV12-3/TRBV12-4	16	TRBJ2-5	CASSGGLAGVQETQYF
TRBV5-1	13	TRBJ2-1	CASNPLLAGEQFF
TRBV4-1	18	TRBJ2-1	CASSPLGLAGGLFNEQFF
TRBV5-1	18	TRBJ2-7	CASSRQAPLTSGRGEQYF
TRBV6-5	15	TRBJ2-1	CASSYSRGGGNEQFF
TRBV4-2	16	TRBJ2-3	CASSQESGGSTDTQYF
TRBV5-1	13	TRBJ2-7	CASSPGQNYEQYF
TRBV5-1	15	TRBJ1-1	CASSLGGGVSTEAFF
TRBV12-3/TRBV12-4	21	TRBJ2-7	CASSLIRPGQGWREDTYEQYF
TRBV5-1	15	TRBJ2-1	CASSFFTSGNSEQFF
TRBV28	13	TRBJ1-1	CASAGTGNTEAFF
TRBV7-9	15	TRBJ1-5	CASSSSREPNQPQHF
TRBV27	17	TRBJ2-6	CASSLRQLSSGANVLTF
TRBV12-3/TRBV12-4	17	TRBJ2-6	CASSSHGREVRANVLTF
TRBV12-3/TRBV12-4	12	TRBJ2-3	CASSLLQGTQYF
TRBV12-3/TRBV12-4	15	TRBJ1-1	CASNVYPLYHTEAFF
TRBV27	16	TRBJ2-1	CASSLLGPNGYNEQFF
TRBV12-3/TRBV12-4	19	TRBJ2-5	CASSLGVMWGRESKETQYF
TRBV9	13	TRBJ2-7	CASSGGLWDEQYF